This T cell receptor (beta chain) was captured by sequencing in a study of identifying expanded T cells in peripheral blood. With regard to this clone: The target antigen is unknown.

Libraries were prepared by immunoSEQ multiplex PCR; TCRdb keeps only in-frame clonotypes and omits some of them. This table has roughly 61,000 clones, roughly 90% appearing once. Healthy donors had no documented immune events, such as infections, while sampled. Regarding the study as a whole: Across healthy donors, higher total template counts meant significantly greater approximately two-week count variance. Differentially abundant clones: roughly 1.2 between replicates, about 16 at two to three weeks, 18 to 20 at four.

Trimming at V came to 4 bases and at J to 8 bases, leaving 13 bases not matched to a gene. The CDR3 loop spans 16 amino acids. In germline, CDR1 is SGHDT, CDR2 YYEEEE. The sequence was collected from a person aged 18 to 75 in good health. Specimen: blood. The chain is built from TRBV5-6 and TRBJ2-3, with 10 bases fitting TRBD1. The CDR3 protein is CASSLLDRGPTGTQYF. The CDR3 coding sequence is TGTGCCAGCAGCCTCCTAGACAGGGGGCCCACGGGTACGCAGTATTTT.